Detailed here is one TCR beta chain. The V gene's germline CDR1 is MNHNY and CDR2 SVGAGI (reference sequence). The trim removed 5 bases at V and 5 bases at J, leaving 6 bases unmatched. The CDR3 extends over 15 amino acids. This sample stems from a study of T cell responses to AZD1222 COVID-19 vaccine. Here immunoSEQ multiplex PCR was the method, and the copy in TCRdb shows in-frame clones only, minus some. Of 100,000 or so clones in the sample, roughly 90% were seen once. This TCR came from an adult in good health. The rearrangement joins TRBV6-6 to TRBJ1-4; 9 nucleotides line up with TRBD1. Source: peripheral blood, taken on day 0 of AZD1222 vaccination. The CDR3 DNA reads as TGTGCCAGCAGTCCGTCCGGGACAGGGAATGAAAAACTGTTTTTT. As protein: CASSPSGTGNEKLFF.